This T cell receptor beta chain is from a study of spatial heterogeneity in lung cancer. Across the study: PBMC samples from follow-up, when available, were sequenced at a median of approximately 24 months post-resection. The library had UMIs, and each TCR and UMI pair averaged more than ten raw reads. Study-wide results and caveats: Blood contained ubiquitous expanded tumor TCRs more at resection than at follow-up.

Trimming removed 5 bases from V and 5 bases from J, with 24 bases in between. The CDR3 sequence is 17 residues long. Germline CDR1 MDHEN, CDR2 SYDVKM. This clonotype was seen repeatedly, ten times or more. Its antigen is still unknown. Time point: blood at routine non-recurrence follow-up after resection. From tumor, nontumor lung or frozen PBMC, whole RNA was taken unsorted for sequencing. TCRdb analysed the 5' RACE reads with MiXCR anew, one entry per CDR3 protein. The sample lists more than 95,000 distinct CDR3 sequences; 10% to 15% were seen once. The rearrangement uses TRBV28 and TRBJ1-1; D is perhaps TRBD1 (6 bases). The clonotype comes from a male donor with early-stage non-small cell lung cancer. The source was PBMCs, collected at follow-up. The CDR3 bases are TGTGCCAGCAGTAACAACGACGCAAGTAAGGGGGATACTGAAGCTTTCTTT. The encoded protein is CASSNNDASKGDTEAFF.